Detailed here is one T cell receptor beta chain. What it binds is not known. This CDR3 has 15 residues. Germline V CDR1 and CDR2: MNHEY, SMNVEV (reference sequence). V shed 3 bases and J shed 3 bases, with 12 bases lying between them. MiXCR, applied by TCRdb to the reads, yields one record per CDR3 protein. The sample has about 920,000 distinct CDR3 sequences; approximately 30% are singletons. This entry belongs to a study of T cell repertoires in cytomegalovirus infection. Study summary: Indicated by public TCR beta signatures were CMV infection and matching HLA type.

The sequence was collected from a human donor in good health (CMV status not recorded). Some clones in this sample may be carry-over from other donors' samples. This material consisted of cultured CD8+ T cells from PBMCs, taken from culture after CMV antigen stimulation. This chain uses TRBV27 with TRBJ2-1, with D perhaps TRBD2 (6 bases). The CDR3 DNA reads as TGTGCCAGCAGTTTCACGGCGGACTACTACAATGAGCAGTTCTTC. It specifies CASSFTADYYNEQFF.